Presented here are 10 T cell receptor beta chains from one specimen sequenced in a study of T cells in Graves' hyperthyroidism and ophthalmopathy. RNA transcripts provided the source from which TCR beta CDR3 regions were amplified. A set of HTBI primers served as the primers for a first-round RT-PCR of the TCR CDR3. In TCRdb, the multiplex PCR reads were re-called with MiXCR into one record per CDR3 protein. The profile shows more than 500,000 distinct CDR3 sequences, 16% of them singletons. Material for sequencing was blood. The source is a woman aged 25-40 years with Graves' ophthalmopathy.

This clonotype was observed at least ten times. This chain joins TRBV29-1 and TRBJ2-1; 8 nucleotides line up with TRBD2. The CDR3 is 13 amino acids. Germline assignment: CDR1 SQVTM and CDR2 ANQGSEA. V lost 6 bases, J lost 5 bases, and 6 bases stayed unmatched. The CDR3 region is CSVAGGIDNEQFF. The CDR3, as DNA: TGCAGCGTGGCGGGAGGTATCGACAATGAGCAGTTCTTC.

This clonotype occurred many times. J is TRBJ2-3 and V is TRBV2; the D gene could be TRBD1 or TRBD2 (5 bases each). The V and J ends lost 8 bases and 2 bases respectively, with 11 bases between them. This CDR3 is built from 13 residues. The germline gives CDR1 SNHLY, CDR2 FYNNEI. CDR3 sequence (DNA): TGTGCCAGCTGGGACGACGACACAGATACGCAGTATTTT. Translating it yields CASWDDDTDTQYF.

This rearrangement joins TRBV6-1 to TRBJ2-3, with 8 bases fitting TRBD2. This CDR3 comprises 13 residues. Trimming cost V 10 bases and J 6 bases; bases outside gene matches: 9. Germline lookup yields CDR1 MNHNS and CDR2 SASEGT. CDR3 DNA: TGTGCCACCCCGGGGGGGGCGACGGATACGCAGTATTTT. Protein product: CATPGGATDTQYF.

This clonotype was picked up a small number of times. The CDR3 DNA follows: TGTGCCAGCCTACCCATGGGACAAAACTATGGCTACACCTTC. This encodes CASLPMGQNYGYTF. The chain recombines TRBV28 with TRBJ1-2; maybe TRBD1 (6 bases). The V and J ends lost 8 bases and 2 bases respectively, with 15 bases between them. Germline lookup yields CDR1 MDHEN and CDR2 SYDVKM. The length of the CDR3 is 14 residues.

V and J are TRBV7-9 and TRBJ2-1, with a weak D call TRBD2 (5 bases). CDR3 length equals 11 residues. Looked up from germline, CDR1 is SEHNR and CDR2 is FQNEAQ (reference sequence). V lost 10 bases, J lost 9 bases, and 13 bases lay in between. The CDR3 spells CATQDSVEQFF. CDR3 sequence (DNA): TGTGCCACCCAGGATAGCGTTGAGCAGTTCTTC.

The chain uses TRBV5-4 and TRBJ1-1; D possibly corresponds to TRBD1 (6 bases). Trimming pared 1 base from V and 1 base from J, leaving 14 bases between. The CDR3 is 16 amino acids. Germline V CDR1 and CDR2: SGHNT, YYREEE (reference sequence). Here the CDR3 DNA reads TGTGCCAGCAGCTTGCTTATCGGGACACCGAACACTGAAGCTTTCTTT. Its translation is CASSLLIGTPNTEAFF.

The chain uses TRBV10-3 and TRBJ2-7; 10 nucleotides match TRBD1. The length of the CDR3 is 16 residues. Germline CDR1 ENHRY, CDR2 SYGVKD. The junction had 11 bases not matched to a gene; V was cut back by 8 bases and J by 1 base. CDR3 nucleotide sequence: TGTGCCATCGGGTTTACTGACAGGGGGCGTTCCTACGAGCAGTACTTC. It yields the protein CAIGFTDRGRSYEQYF.

The table lists this clonotype with a few counts. The V gene is TRBV27, the J gene TRBJ1-3; no reliable D call. The CDR3 consists of 13 residues. Between the trimmed V and J ends, which lost 8 bases and 4 bases, there was a span of 12 bases. The germline V gene has CDR1 MNHEY and CDR2 SMNVEV (reference sequence). Here the CDR3 reads CASGKLFGNTIYF. The CDR3 DNA reads as TGTGCCAGCGGGAAGTTATTCGGAAACACCATATATTTT.

Of note for this clonotype: The junction departs from the called germline gene at one end, perhaps through a read error. V and J are TRBV20-1 and TRBJ2-1, with 11 bases that match TRBD2. In germline, CDR1 is DFQATT, CDR2 SNEGSKA (reference sequence). The CDR3 loop spans 17 amino acids. The CDR3 region has the DNA TGCAGTGCTATGGGGACTAGCGGAAAAAGGGACTACAATGGGCAGTTCTTC. Its translation: CSAMGTSGKRDYNGQFF.

This clonotype was found many times. CDR3: CASSFGRGAGHEQFF. CDR3 bases: TGTGCCAGCAGCTTCGGACGGGGGGCGGGCCATGAGCAGTTCTTC. The V and J genes are TRBV7-2 and TRBJ2-1, with a weak D call TRBD2 (7 bases). Per the germline V gene, CDR1 is SGHTA and CDR2 is FQGNSA. The CDR3 loop spans 15 amino acids. V gave up 3 bases and J gave up 8 bases, with 17 bases separating them.